The 18 T cell receptor beta chains listed next were all sequenced from one sample in a study of graft-versus-host responses after intestinal transplantation. This table comes from immunoSEQ multiplex PCR, and its TCRdb copy is limited to in-frame clones, with some not included. Here the sample spans about 130,000 clones, more than 80% being singletons. Their cognate antigens are unknown. Sequenced material: unstimulated CD4+ T cells sorted from spleen or lymph node cells, taken before intestinal transplant. The receptors here all came from a human donor who received an intestinal transplant.

The genes are TRBV5-1 and TRBJ2-2; D may be TRBD1 (6 bases). The CDR3 spans 16 residues. Germline V gives CDR1 SGHRS, CDR2 YFSETQ. V shed 5 bases and J shed 0 bases, with 14 bases lying between them. The CDR3 DNA reads as TGCGCCAGCAGTAGCAGGGGCCTCGCGAACACCGGGGAGCTGTTTTTT. Translation: CASSSRGLANTGELFF. Full variable domain (rest looked up from reference TRBV5-1 and TRBJ2-2): KAGVTQTPRYLIKTRGQQVTLSCSPISGHRSVSWYQQTPGQGLQFLFEYFSETQRNKGNFPGRFSGRQFSNSRSEMNVSTLELGDSALYLCASSSRGLANTGELFFGEGSRLTVL.

The chain has TRBV11-2 and TRBJ1-2; 8 nucleotides align to TRBD1. V shed 1 base and J 0 bases; nucleotides not matched to a gene: 1. This CDR3 region has 15 residues. Per the germline V gene, CDR1 is SGHAT and CDR2 is FQNNGV. CDR3 DNA sequence: TGTGCCAGCAGCTTAGCACAGGGGGCTAACTATGGCTACACCTTC. Translating gives CASSLAQGANYGYTF.

The rearrangement joins TRBV7-9 to TRBJ2-5; 10 bases line up with TRBD1. The DNA end lines up better with TRBJ2-7; the J call may be wrong. Germline CDR1 and CDR2: SEHNR and FQNEAQ (reference sequence). The CDR3 totals 16 residues. CDR3 DNA: TGTGCCAGCAGCCCCCCCTCCGGGACAGGGGCCTACGAGCAGTACTTC. It encodes CASSPPSGTGAYEQYF.

This sequence joins TRBV2 and TRBJ2-2, with D unresolved. V was trimmed by 7 bases and J by 6 bases, leaving 6 bases between them. There are 11 residues in the CDR3. From germline, CDR1 is SNHLY and CDR2 FYNNEI. The CDR3 protein is CASNLAGELFF. For the CDR3, the DNA is TGTGCCAGCAATTTGGCCGGGGAGCTGTTTTTT. Full variable domain (outside the CDR3, taken from reference TRBV2 and TRBJ2-2): EPEVTQTPSHQVTQMGQEVILRCVPISNHLYFYWYRQILGQKVEFLVSFYNNEISEKSEIFDDQFSVERPDGSNFTLKIRSTKLEDSAMYFCASNLAGELFFGEGSRLTVL.

V is TRBV6-1 and J is TRBJ2-7; 12 nucleotides line up with TRBD2. The V gene's germline CDR1 is MNHNS and CDR2 SASEGT. The CDR3 totals 14 residues. J was trimmed by 2 bases and V by 10 bases; bases with no gene match: 6. CDR3 DNA: TGTGCCACCCTACTAGCGGGGGGAACCTACGAGCAGTACTTC. Translation: CATLLAGGTYEQYF.

This clone occurred once. V and J are TRBV5-4 and TRBJ2-5, with 8 bases matching TRBD1. The CDR3 length is 14 residues. Germline V gives CDR1 SGHNT, CDR2 YYREEE (reference sequence). J gave up 11 bases and V 4 bases, and 13 bases lay outside the gene matches. The CDR3 coding sequence is TGTGCCAGCAGCCCGGGGACAGGACCTACTGAGCAGTACTTC. It codes for CASSPGTGPTEQYF. The whole variable domain, remainder taken from reference TRBV5-4 and TRBJ2-5, is ETGVTQSPTHLIKTRGQQVTLRCSSQSGHNTVSWYQQALGQGPQFIFQYYREEENGRGNFPPRFSGLQFPNYSSELNVNALELDDSALYLCASSPGTGPTEQYFGPGTRLLVL.

The V call is TRBV9, the J call TRBJ1-1; the D gene is possibly TRBD1 (5 bases). V was pared by 6 bases and J by 0 bases, with 18 bases between. CDR3 length equals 16 residues. Germline-derived CDR1 and CDR2 are SGDLS and YYNGEE. The chain's CDR3 is CASNLGGGGMNTEAFF. The DNA for the CDR3 is TGTGCCAGCAACCTTGGTGGGGGAGGAATGAACACTGAAGCTTTCTTT. The full variable domain, rest sourced from reference TRBV9 and TRBJ1-1, is DSGVTQTPKHLITATGQRVTLRCSPRSGDLSVYWYQQSLDQGLQFLIQYYNGEERAKGNILERFSAQQFPDLHSELNLSSLELGDSALYFCASNLGGGGMNTEAFFGQGTRLTVV.

This clone was recorded once. The rearrangement uses TRBV11-2 and TRBJ2-1; possible D gene TRBD1, 6 bases. CDR3 length equals 15 residues. Germline-derived CDR1 and CDR2 are SGHAT and FQNNGV. Trimming cost V 5 bases and J 7 bases, with 18 bases left between them. This CDR3 reads CASSPYLGARNEQFF. DNA for the CDR3: TGTGCCAGCAGCCCATATTTGGGGGCAAGGAATGAGCAGTTCTTC. Full variable domain (missing parts from reference TRBV11-2 and TRBJ2-1): EAGVAQSPRYKIIEKRQSVAFWCNPISGHATLYWYQQILGQGPKLLIQFQNNGVVDDSQLPKDRFSAERLKGVDSTLKIQPAKLEDSAVYLCASSPYLGARNEQFFGPGTRLTVL.

The CDR3 bases are TGTGCCAGCTCACCGAGACAGGGAGGGGACTACGAGCAGTACTTC. This codes for CASSPRQGGDYEQYF. The chain employs TRBV18 and TRBJ2-7; D might be TRBD1 or TRBD2, each matching 7 bases. Germline-derived CDR1 and CDR2 are KGHSH and LQKENI. V lost 3 bases and J 3 bases, leaving 15 bases between the germline ends. The CDR3 has 15 residues.

The genes are TRBV6-5 and TRBJ2-5; TRBD2 matches 10 bases. Germline V gene lookup returns CDR1 MNHEY and CDR2 SVGAGI. The CDR3 covers 14 residues. Unmatched junction bases numbered 5, after V lost 5 bases and J lost 5 bases. The CDR3 reads CASSTGLARETQYF. CDR3 DNA: TGTGCCAGCAGTACGGGACTAGCGAGGGAGACCCAGTACTTC.

This chain uses TRBV6-1 with TRBJ1-5; D is undetermined. The germline V gene encodes CDR1 MNHNS and CDR2 SASEGT. The CDR3 sequence is 14 residues long. Between the trimmed V and J ends, which lost 7 bases and 0 bases, there was a span of 10 bases. This CDR3 is CASTGSYSNQPQHF. DNA of the CDR3: TGTGCCAGCACGGGGTCCTATAGCAATCAGCCCCAGCATTTT.

The chain uses TRBV7-6 and TRBJ1-6; weak D call: TRBD1 (6 bases). Trimming removed 2 bases at V and 7 bases at J, with 15 bases between. CDR1 is SGHVS and CDR2 is FNYEAQ in the germline V gene. CDR3 length: 16 residues. The DNA for the CDR3 is TGTGCCAGCAGCTTAAACGGAGGGGACACCAATTCACCCCTCCACTTT. This codes for CASSLNGGDTNSPLHF. Full variable domain (remainder filled in from reference TRBV7-6 and TRBJ1-6): GAGVSQSPRYKVTKRGQDVALRCDPISGHVSLYWYRQALGQGPEFLTYFNYEAQQDKSGLPNDRFSAERPEGSISTLTIQRTEQRDSAMYRCASSLNGGDTNSPLHFGNGTRLTVT.

The V gene is TRBV10-2, the J gene TRBJ1-2; D is ambiguous. The CDR3 is 15 residues long. Trimming stripped 0 bases from V and 0 bases from J, with 8 bases between. Per germline, CDR1 WSHSY and CDR2 SAAADI. DNA of the CDR3: TGCGCCAGCAGTGAGTCGAGAAGGTCTAACTATGGCTACACCTTC. This gives the protein CASSESRRSNYGYTF.

V usage is TRBV5-1 and J usage is TRBJ2-7; 9 bases fit TRBD2. CDR1 is SGHRS and CDR2 is YFSETQ in the germline V gene. The CDR3 spans 16 residues. The V and J ends lost 2 bases and 0 bases, in that order; junction bases with no gene match: 6. The CDR3 sequence is CASSFPRGGTSYEQYF. Written as DNA, the CDR3 is TGCGCCAGCAGCTTCCCGCGGGGGGGAACCTCCTACGAGCAGTACTTC.

J is TRBJ2-7 and V is TRBV6-1, with D possibly TRBD1 on 6 matching bases. Germline-derived CDR1 and CDR2 are MNHNS and SASEGT. CDR3 length: 13 amino acids. V was trimmed by 6 bases and J by 1 base, leaving 10 bases between them. For the CDR3, the DNA is TGTGCCAGCAGCCAACAGGGTTCCTACGAGCAGTACTTC. Amino acid sequence: CASSQQGSYEQYF.

This clone has a single count. The chain is built from TRBV27 and TRBJ2-7; D is undetermined. The CDR3 is made up of 15 amino acids. The V and J ends lost 1 base and 2 bases respectively, with 12 bases between them. In germline, CDR1 is MNHEY, CDR2 SMNVEV (reference sequence). Written as DNA, the CDR3 is TGTGCCAGCAGTTTATGGGCCGTTGAGCCCTACGAGCAGTACTTC. Encoded protein: CASSLWAVEPYEQYF.

The chain combines TRBV7-9 with TRBJ1-1; D is unresolved. Germline V lookup: CDR1 SEHNR, CDR2 FQNEAQ (reference sequence). The CDR3 totals 13 residues. The V and J ends lost 3 bases and 3 bases respectively, with 8 bases between them. CDR3 in DNA: TGTGCCAGCAGCTTTTTACCGGACACTGAAGCTTTCTTT. Its translation: CASSFLPDTEAFF.

J is TRBJ1-1 and V is TRBV5-6; 11 bases agree with TRBD1. The germline V gene encodes CDR1 SGHDT and CDR2 YYEEEE. The CDR3 is 16 amino acids. J gave up 4 bases and V 4 bases, and 9 bases lay outside the gene matches. CDR3 region: CASSRGQGAQGTEAFF. The CDR3 nucleotides are TGTGCCAGCAGCAGAGGACAGGGGGCGCAAGGCACTGAAGCTTTCTTT.